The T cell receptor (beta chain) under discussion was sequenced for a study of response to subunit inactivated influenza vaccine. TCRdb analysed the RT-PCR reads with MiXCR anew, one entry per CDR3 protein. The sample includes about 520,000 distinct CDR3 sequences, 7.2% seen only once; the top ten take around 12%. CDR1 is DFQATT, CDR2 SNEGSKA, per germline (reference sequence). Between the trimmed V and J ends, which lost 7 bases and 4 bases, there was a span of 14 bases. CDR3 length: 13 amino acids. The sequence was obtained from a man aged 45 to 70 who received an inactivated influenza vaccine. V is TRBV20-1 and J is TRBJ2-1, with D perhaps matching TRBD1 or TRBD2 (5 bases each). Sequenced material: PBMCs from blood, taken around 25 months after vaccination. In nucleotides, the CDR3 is TGCAGTGTGGGGACCCGAACTTACAATGAGCAGTTCTTC. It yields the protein CSVGTRTYNEQFF.